This T cell receptor beta chain was found in a study of Tregs in tolerant kidney transplant recipients. Looking at the study overall: Recipients received nonmyeloablative bone marrow transplants from related graft donors, with transient mixed chimerism. Whole-study findings and limits: The most relevant donor-specific Treg TCRbeta repertoire apparently came from expansion with activated donor B cells. This study did not directly address biological reproducibility.

With respect to this clone: The antigen remains unidentified.

The method was immunoSEQ multiplex PCR; TCRdb's version includes in-frame clones alone and lacks a portion of them. The data contain 85,000 to 100,000 clones, 90% to 95% of them seen just once; the ten biggest clones take up around 0.45%. The sample here was CD4+ T cells from blood, taken before the transplant. This clonotype originated in a human donor who received a combined kidney and bone marrow transplant.

CDR3 protein: CASKREGHYEQYF. For the CDR3, the DNA is TGCGCCAGCAAGAGGGAGGGGCATTACGAGCAGTACTTC. The chain employs TRBV5-1 and TRBJ2-7; 7 nucleotides agree with TRBD2. The germline V gene has CDR1 SGHRS and CDR2 YFSETQ. The J segment lost 4 bases and the V segment lost 6 bases, leaving 7 bases of the junction unmatched. The CDR3 sequence is 13 residues long.